The rows below give T cell receptor beta chains drawn from one sample of a study of cytomegalovirus exposure and HLA in healthy donors. Clones were sequenced by immunoSEQ multiplex PCR, and TCRdb holds only the in-frame ones, with some missing. In the table there are about 110,000 clones, approximately 85% of which are singletons. Specimen: PBMCs. Source of these receptors: a woman between 18 and 29 years old in good health and CMV-seronegative. The CDR3 runs from the conserved cysteine through the conserved F or W. D genes are given only for firm matches.

V	J	D	length	CDR3
TRBV6-1	TRBJ1-5	TRBD1	15	CASSRGQGAGQPQHF
TRBV28	TRBJ1-3	-	14	CASSKQYSGNTIYF
TRBV5-1	TRBJ1-2	TRBD1	16	CASSLQQGNGHYGYTF
TRBV10-2	TRBJ2-1	-	16	CASSDSLGGGGNEQFF
TRBV29-1	TRBJ2-1	TRBD2	15	CSSRLAGGEYNEQFF
TRBV28	TRBJ1-2	TRBD1	15	CASSSPDRGSYGYTF
TRBV2	TRBJ2-1	-	16	CASSEEEGRPYNEQFF
TRBV7-9	TRBJ1-1	TRBD1	15	CASSIQGAQGPEAFF
TRBV6-1	TRBJ2-7	TRBD1	12	CASSETGYEQYF
TRBV25-1	TRBJ2-7	-	13	CASRSGSSYEQYF
TRBV9	TRBJ2-1	TRBD2	16	CASSSRGGSSYNEQFF
TRBV21-1	TRBJ2-7	-	15	CASSLPGQGRNEQYF
TRBV25-1	TRBJ2-1	-	13	CATSSGDYNEQFF
TRBV7-2	TRBJ1-2	-	12	CASSQGLYGYTF
TRBV28	TRBJ2-3	TRBD2	16	CASSSWTSEGTDTQYF
TRBV25-1	TRBJ2-3	-	15	CASSPTGWTTDTQYF
TRBV5-1	TRBJ2-5	-	13	CASSSAGQETQYF
TRBV5-1	TRBJ2-2	-	14	CASRLAGTTGELFF
TRBV7-6	TRBJ2-3	TRBD2	14	CASSHRGGTDTQYF
TRBV27	TRBJ2-2	TRBD1	19	CASSFPGTDFGGNTGELFF
TRBV21-1	TRBJ2-7	-	14	CASTTGTGVNEQYF
TRBV19	TRBJ2-3	TRBD2	14	CASSIGGLGYPQYF
TRBV27	TRBJ1-2	TRBD1	15	CASSPNPGQDYGYTF
TRBV4-2	TRBJ2-3	TRBD1	16	CASSLDGTGGVDTQYF
TRBV4-1	TRBJ2-7	-	13	CASSSVDSYEQYF